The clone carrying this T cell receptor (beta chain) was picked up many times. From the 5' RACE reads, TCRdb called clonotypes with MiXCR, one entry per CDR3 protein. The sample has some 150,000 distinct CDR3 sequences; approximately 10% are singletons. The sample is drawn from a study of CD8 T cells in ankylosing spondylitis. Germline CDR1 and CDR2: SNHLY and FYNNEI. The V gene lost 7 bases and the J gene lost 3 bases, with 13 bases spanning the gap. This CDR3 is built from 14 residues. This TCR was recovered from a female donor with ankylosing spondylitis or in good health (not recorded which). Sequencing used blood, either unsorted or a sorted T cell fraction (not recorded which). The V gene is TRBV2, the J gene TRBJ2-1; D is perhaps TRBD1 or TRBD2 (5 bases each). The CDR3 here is CASKGETFYNEQFF. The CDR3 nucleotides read TGTGCCAGCAAAGGGGAGACTTTCTACAATGAGCAGTTCTTC.